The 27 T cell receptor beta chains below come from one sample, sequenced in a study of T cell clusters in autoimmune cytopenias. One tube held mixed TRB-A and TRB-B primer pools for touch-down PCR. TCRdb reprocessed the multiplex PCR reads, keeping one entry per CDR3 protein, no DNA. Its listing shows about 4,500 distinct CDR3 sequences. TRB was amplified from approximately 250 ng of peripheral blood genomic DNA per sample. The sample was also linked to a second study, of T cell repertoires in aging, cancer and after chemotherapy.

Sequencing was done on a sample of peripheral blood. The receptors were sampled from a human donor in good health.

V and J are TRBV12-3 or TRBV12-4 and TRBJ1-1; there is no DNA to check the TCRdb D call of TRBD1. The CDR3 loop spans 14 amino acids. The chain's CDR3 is CASKLQQGRTEAFF.

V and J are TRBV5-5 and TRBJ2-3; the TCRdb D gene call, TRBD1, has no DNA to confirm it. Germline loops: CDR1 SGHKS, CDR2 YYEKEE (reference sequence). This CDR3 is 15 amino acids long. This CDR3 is CASSLTGGSTDTQYF. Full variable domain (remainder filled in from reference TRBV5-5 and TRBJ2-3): DAGVTQSPTHLIKTRGQQVTLRCSPISGHKSVSWYQQVLGQGPQFIFQYYEKEERGRGNFPDRFSARQFPNYSSELNVNALLLGDSALYLCASSLTGGSTDTQYFGPGTRLTVL.

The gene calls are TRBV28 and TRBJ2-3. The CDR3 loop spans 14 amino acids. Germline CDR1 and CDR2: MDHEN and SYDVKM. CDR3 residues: CASASGSRTDTQYF.

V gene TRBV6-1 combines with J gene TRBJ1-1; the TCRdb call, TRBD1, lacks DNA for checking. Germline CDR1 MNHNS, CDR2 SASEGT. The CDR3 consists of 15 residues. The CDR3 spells CASRDRDRVNTEAFF.

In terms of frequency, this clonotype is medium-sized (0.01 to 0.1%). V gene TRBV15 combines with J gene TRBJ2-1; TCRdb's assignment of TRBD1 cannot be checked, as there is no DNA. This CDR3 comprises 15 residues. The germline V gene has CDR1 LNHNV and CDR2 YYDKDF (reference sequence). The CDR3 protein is CATSRDFGGGNEQFF.

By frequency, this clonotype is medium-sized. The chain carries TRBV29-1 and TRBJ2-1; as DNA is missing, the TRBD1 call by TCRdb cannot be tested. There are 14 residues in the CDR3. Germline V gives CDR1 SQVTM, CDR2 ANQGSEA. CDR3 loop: CSVQGGYSYNEQFF.

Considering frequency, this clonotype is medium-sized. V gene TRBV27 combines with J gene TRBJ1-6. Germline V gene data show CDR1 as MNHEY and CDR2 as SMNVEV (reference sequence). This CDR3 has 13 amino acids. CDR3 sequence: CASSYQVYSPLHF.

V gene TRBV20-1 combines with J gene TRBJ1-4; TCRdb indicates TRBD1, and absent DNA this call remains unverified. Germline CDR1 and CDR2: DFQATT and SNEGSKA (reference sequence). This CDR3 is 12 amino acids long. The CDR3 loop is CSAREDGTKLFF.

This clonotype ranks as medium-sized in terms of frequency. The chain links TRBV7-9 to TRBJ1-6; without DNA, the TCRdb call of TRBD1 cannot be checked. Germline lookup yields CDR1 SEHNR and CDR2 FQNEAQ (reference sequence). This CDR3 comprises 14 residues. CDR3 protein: CASSQDRDNSPLHF.

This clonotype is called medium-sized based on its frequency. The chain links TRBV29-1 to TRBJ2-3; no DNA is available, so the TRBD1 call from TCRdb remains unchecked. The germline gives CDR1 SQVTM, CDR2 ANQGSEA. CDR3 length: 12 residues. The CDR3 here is CSARQGPDTQYF.

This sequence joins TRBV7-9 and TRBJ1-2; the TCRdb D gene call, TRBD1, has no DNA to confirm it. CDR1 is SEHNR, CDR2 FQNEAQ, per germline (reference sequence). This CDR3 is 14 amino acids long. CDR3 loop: CASSPTGGGYGYTF.

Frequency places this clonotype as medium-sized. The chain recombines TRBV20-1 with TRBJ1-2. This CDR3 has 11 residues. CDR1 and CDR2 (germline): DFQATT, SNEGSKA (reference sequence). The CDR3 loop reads CSAVWQDGYTF.

This chain's CDR3 is CASSQDIAGGASTDTQYF. The gene calls are TRBV4-3 and TRBJ2-3; TCRdb's D call of TRBD2 is untestable without DNA. The CDR3 runs to 18 residues. CDR1 is LGHNA, CDR2 YSLEER, per germline.

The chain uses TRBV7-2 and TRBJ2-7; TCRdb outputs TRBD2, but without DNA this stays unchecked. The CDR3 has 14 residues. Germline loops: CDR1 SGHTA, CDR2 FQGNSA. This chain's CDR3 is CASSPSRGGNEQYF.

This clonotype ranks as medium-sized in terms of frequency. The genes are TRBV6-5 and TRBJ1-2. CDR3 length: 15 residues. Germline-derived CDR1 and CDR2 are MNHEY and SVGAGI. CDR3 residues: CASRHDGASNYGYTF.

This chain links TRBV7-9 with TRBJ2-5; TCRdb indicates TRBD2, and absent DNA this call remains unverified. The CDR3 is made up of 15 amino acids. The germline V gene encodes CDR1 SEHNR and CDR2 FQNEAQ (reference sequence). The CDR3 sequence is CASSPRVAGKETQYF.

The CDR3 loop is CASSYVGRDQPQHF. The gene calls are TRBV6-6 and TRBJ1-5. CDR3 length equals 14 residues. Germline V gene lookup returns CDR1 MNHNY and CDR2 SVGAGI (reference sequence).

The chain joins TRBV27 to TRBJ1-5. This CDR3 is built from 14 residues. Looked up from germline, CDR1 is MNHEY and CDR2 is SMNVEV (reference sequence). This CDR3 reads CASGRPYSNQPQHF.

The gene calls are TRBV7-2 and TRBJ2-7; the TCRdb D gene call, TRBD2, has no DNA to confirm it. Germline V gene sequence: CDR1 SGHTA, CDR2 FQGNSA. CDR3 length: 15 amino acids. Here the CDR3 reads CASSLASGIRLEQYF.

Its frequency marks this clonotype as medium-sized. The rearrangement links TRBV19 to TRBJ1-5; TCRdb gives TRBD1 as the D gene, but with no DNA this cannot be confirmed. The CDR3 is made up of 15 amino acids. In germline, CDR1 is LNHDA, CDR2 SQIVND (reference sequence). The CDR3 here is CASSIWGQGVQPQHF.

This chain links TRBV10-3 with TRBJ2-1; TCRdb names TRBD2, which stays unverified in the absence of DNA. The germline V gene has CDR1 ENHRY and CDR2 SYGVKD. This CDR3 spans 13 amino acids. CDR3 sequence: CSSGREGPNEQFF.

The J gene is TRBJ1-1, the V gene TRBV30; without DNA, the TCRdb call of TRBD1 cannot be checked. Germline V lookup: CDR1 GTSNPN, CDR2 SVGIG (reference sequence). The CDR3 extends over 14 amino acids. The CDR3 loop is CAWAGGGGITEAFF.

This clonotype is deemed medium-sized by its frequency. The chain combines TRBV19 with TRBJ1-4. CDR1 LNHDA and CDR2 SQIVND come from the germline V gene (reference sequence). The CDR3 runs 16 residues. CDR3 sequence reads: CASSIDLAVYPEKLFF.

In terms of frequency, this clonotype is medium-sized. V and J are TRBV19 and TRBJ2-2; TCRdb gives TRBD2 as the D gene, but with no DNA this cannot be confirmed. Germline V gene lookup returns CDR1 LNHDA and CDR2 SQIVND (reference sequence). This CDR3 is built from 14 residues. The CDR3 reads CASSTGPHTGELFF.

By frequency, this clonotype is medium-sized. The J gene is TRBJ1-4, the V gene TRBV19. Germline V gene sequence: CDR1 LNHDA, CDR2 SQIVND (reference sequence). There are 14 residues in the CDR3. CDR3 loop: CASSMGTANEKLFF.

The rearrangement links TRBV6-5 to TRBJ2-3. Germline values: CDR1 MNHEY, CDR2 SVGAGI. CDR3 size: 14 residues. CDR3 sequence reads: CASSYSLSTDTQYF.

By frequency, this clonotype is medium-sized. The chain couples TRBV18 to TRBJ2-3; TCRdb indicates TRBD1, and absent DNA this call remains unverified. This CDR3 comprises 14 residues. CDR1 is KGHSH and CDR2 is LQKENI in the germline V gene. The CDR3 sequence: CASSRDRSTDTQYF.